The 10 T cell receptor beta chains below were found in one sample sequenced in a study of blood T cell repertoires in COVID-19 (dated by TCRdb to 2019 to 2021). Libraries came from the immunoSEQ multiplex PCR assay. Here the immuneACCESS table is served through TCRdb, limited to in-frame sequences with V and J called. Missing clones are a known gap in these copies; in checked studies unresolved V genes cover under half, and the rest lacks a known reason. For this sample there are about 230,000 clones; about four fifths appear just once. The ten largest clonotypes hold roughly 8% of the sample. The sequenced sample was peripheral blood. Source of these receptors: a woman of 80 years or more with COVID-19, enrolled during active disease.

This clone has only one observation. The genes are TRBV6-6 and TRBJ2-1; 12 nucleotides line up with TRBD2. The CDR3 loop spans 16 amino acids. Germline V lookup: CDR1 MNHNY, CDR2 SVGAGI (reference sequence). The V gene end was trimmed by 6 bases and the J gene end by 12 bases; junction bases not matched to a gene: 15. The CDR3 sequence is CASSFEASGGALGQFF. The CDR3 coding sequence is TGTGCCAGCAGCTTCGAGGCTAGCGGGGGGGCCCTTGGGCAGTTCTTC.

This chain links TRBV19 with TRBJ2-3; no definite D call. The V end was cut by 1 base, the J end by 0 bases, with 14 bases between. The CDR3 loop spans 17 amino acids. CDR1 is LNHDA, CDR2 SQIVND, per germline (reference sequence). The CDR3 DNA sequence: TGTGCCAGTAGTATAGTTGCTACCTACTCAAGCACAGATACGCAGTATTTT. This gives the protein CASSIVATYSSTDTQYF.

V gene TRBV28 combines with J gene TRBJ2-2; TRBD1 might be the D (6 bases). This CDR3 comprises 13 residues. Germline loops: CDR1 MDHEN, CDR2 SYDVKM. The germline V and J ends were trimmed by 6 bases and 9 bases, with 14 bases remaining between them. The CDR3 reads CASSQGGHRELFF. The CDR3 nucleotides read TGTGCCAGCAGCCAAGGGGGTCACCGGGAGCTGTTTTTT.

This chain uses TRBV2 with TRBJ2-7; 7 positions match TRBD1. Germline CDR1 SNHLY, CDR2 FYNNEI. Trimming took 1 base from V and 7 from J; bases not matched to a gene: 13. The CDR3 runs 16 residues. The CDR3 DNA reads as TGTGCCAGCAGTGAAGGAAAGGGGGCGCCCCACGAGGAGCAGTACTTC. Amino acids: CASSEGKGAPHEEQYF.

This chain uses TRBV19 with TRBJ1-2, with D perhaps TRBD1 (5 bases). Germline CDR1 LNHDA, CDR2 SQIVND (reference sequence). This CDR3 is 13 amino acids long. The V end was cut by 7 bases, the J end by 8 bases, with 17 bases between. The CDR3 DNA reads TGTGCCAGTAAACGTGGGCAGGGAATAGGCTACACCTTC. Protein sequence: CASKRGQGIGYTF.

J is TRBJ1-2 and V is TRBV5-1, with TRBD1 identical over 7 bases. Per the germline V gene, CDR1 is SGHRS and CDR2 is YFSETQ. This CDR3 spans 14 amino acids. V lost 3 bases to trimming and J lost 7 bases; unmatched junction nucleotides: 9. CDR3 residues: CASSSAGGEGGYTF. DNA for the CDR3: TGCGCCAGCAGCTCAGCAGGGGGAGAAGGTGGCTACACCTTC.

This chain links TRBV28 with TRBJ2-2; 7 positions agree with TRBD1. The CDR3 is 16 amino acids. The V gene's germline CDR1 is MDHEN and CDR2 SYDVKM. After removal of 6 bases from V and 5 bases from J, the junction contained 12 bases not matched to a gene. DNA for the CDR3: TGTGCCAGCAGCGACTACGGGACAGTTACAACCGGGGAGCTGTTTTTT. Amino acids: CASSDYGTVTTGELFF.

The J gene is TRBJ1-1, the V gene TRBV25-1; TRBD1 matches 9 bases. V lost 4 bases to trimming and J lost 4 bases; unmatched junction nucleotides: 7. The CDR3 is 15 amino acids. The germline V gene has CDR1 MGHDK and CDR2 SYGVNS. The CDR3 loop is CASSVNRGLFTEAFF. In DNA form, the CDR3 reads TGTGCCAGCAGTGTTAACAGGGGGCTGTTCACTGAAGCTTTCTTT.

This chain links TRBV19 with TRBJ2-7; maybe TRBD1 (5 bases). V was trimmed by 0 bases and J by 3 bases, leaving 12 bases between them. In germline, CDR1 is LNHDA, CDR2 SQIVND (reference sequence). The CDR3 is 15 residues long. CDR3 sequence (DNA): TGTGCCAGTAGTATAGAGCAGGGAACCATCTACGAGCAGTACTTC. This gives the protein CASSIEQGTIYEQYF.

The chain carries TRBV3-1 (or the pseudogene TRBV3-2) and TRBJ2-7, with a tentative D call TRBD1 (5 bases). Deletions cut 0 bases from V and 7 bases from J, with 13 bases between. This CDR3 spans 14 amino acids. Germline assignment: CDR1 LGHDT and CDR2 YNNKEL (reference sequence). The CDR3 nucleotides read TGTGCCAGCAGCCAAGATTATGGGGCTAGGGAGCAGTACTTC. It codes for CASSQDYGAREQYF.